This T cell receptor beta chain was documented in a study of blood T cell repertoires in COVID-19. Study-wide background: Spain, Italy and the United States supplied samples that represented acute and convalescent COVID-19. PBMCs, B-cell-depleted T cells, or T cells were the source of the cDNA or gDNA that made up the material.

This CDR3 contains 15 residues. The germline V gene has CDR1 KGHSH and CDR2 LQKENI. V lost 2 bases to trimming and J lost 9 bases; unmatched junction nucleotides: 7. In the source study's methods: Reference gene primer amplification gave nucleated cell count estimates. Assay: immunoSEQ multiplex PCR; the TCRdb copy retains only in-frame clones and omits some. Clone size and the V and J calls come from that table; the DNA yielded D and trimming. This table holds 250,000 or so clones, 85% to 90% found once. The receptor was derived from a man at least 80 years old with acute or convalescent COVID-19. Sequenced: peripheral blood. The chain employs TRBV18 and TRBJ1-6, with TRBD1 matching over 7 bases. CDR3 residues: CASSPGEGASSPLHF. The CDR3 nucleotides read TGTGCCAGCTCACCAGGCGAGGGGGCTAGTTCACCCCTCCACTTT.